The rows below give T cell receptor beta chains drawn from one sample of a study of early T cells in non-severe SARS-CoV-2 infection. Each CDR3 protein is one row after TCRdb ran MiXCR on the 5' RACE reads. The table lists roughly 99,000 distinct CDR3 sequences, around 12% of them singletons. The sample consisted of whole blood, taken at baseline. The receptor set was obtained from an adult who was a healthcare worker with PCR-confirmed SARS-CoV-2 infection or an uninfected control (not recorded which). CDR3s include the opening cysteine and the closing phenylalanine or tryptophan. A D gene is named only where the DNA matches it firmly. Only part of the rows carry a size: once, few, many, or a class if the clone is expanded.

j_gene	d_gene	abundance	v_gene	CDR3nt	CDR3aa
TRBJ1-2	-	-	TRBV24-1	TGTGCCACCAGTGACCCCCGACCGGGGTATGGCTACACCTTC	CATSDPRPGYGYTF
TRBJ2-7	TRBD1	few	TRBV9	TGTGCCAGCGGCTCCGGGACAGGGCTCCACGAGCAGTACTTC	CASGSGTGLHEQYF
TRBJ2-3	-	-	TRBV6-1	TGTGCCAGCAGTGAATGGACCTTCACAGATACGCAGTATTTT	CASSEWTFTDTQYF
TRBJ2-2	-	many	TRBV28	TGTGCCAGCAGTTTAGCTGGATGGGCCACCGGGGAGCTGTTTTTT	CASSLAGWATGELFF
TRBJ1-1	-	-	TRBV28	TGTGCCAGCAGTTCGCCCGGGGGGGTACTGCCGAACACTGAAGCTTTCTTT	CASSSPGGVLPNTEAFF
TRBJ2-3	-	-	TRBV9	TGTGCCAGCAGCGCCGCCACAGATACGCAGTATTTT	CASSAATDTQYF
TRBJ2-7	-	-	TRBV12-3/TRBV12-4	TGTGCCAGCAGTTTAGAAGGTTACGAGCAGTACTTC	CASSLEGYEQYF
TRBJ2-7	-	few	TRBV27	TGTGCCAGCAGACTTAAGACACCCCGGGTCCACGAGCAGTACTTC	CASRLKTPRVHEQYF
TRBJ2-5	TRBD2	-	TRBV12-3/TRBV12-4	TGTGCCAGCAGTTGGACTAGCGCGGAGACCCAGTACTTC	CASSWTSAETQYF
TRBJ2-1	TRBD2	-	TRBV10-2	TGCGCCAGCAGCGGACTAGCGGGGTTTAATGAGCAGTTCTTC	CASSGLAGFNEQFF
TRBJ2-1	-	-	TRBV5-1	TGCGCCAGCAGCTTGGTCGCAGCCTCCTACAATGAGCAGTTCTTC	CASSLVAASYNEQFF
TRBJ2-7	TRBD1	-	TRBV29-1	TGCAGCGTTGAAGGGCAGGGGGCCGCCTACGAGCAGTACTTC	CSVEGQGAAYEQYF
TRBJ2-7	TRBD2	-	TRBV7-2	TGTGCCAGCAGCTTAGTAGCGGGGTACGAGCAGTACTTC	CASSLVAGYEQYF
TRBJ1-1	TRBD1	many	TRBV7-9	TGTGCCAGCAGCTTCTACAGGGGGGCTGAAGCTTTCTTT	CASSFYRGAEAFF
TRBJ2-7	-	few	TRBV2	TGTGCCAGCCTCTATGGGATTTCCTACGAGCAGTACTTC	CASLYGISYEQYF
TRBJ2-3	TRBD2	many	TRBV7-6	TGTGCCAGCAGCTCCCGACTAGCGGGAGATACGCAGTATTTT	CASSSRLAGDTQYF
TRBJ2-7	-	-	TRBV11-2	TGTGCCAGCAGCTTAATATACGAGCAGTACTTC	CASSLIYEQYF
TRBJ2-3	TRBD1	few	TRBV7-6	TGTGCCAGCAGCTTAGGACCCGGGACAGGGGTCCCAGATACGCAGTATTTT	CASSLGPGTGVPDTQYF
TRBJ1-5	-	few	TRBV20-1	TGCAGTGCTAGAAAGGGCAATCAGCCCCAGCATTTT	CSARKGNQPQHF
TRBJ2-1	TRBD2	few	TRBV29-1	TGCAGCGTTATCGCCGGGACTAGCGCCTTAGTAAATAATGAGCAGTTCTTC	CSVIAGTSALVNNEQFF
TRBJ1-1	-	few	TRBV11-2	TGTGCCAGCAGCCCGCGGACTGGCACTGAAGCTTTCTTT	CASSPRTGTEAFF
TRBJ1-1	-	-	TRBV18	TGTGCCAGCTCACCCTCCGGGACCCTGAACACTGAAGCTTTCTTT	CASSPSGTLNTEAFF
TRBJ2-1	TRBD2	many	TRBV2	TGTGCCAGCACGACTAGCGGGAGCCCTAGTGAGCAGTTCTTC	CASTTSGSPSEQFF
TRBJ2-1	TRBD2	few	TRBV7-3	TGTGCCAGCAGCTTGGGTAGCGGGACGGGCAATGAGCAGTTCTTC	CASSLGSGTGNEQFF
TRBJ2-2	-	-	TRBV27	TGTGCCAGCAGTTTGGGGCCGCTCGGGGCCGGGGAGCTGTTTTTT	CASSLGPLGAGELFF
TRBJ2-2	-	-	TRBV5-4	TGTGCCAGCAGCCCCCAGATTGGGGGCGATACCCGGGAGCTGTTTTTT	CASSPQIGGDTRELFF
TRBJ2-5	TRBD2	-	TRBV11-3	TGTGCCAGCAGCTTCGGGCGGGGGGGCGCAGAGACCCAGTACTTC	CASSFGRGGAETQYF
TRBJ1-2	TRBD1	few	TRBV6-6	TGTGCCAGCAGTCGGACAGGGGAGAGCTATGGCTACACCTTC	CASSRTGESYGYTF
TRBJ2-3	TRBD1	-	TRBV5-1	TGCGCCAGTCGACAGGGGGCTCTGGATACGCAGTATTTT	CASRQGALDTQYF
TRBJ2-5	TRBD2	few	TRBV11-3	TGTGCCAGCAGCTCCTCCGGGACTAGCGGGAGAGAGACCCAGTACTTC	CASSSSGTSGRETQYF
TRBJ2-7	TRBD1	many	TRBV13	TGTGCCAGCAGCCGGATACCGGACAGGGAGAGCTACGAGCAGTACTTC	CASSRIPDRESYEQYF
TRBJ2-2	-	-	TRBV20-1	TGCAGTGCTAGATGCCCGGAATGTTCGAACACCGGGGAGCTGTTTTTT	CSARCPECSNTGELFF
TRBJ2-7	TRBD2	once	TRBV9	TGTGCCAGCAGCGTACTAGCGGGCCCATACGAGCAGTACTTC	CASSVLAGPYEQYF
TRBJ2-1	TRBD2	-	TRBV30	TGTGCCGCACAGGGACTAGCTATGTACAATGAGCAGTTCTTC	CAAQGLAMYNEQFF
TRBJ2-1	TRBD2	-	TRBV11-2	TGTGCCAGCAGCCCCCAGGGGACTAGGACCTACAATGAGCAGTTCTTC	CASSPQGTRTYNEQFF
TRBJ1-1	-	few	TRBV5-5	TGTGCCAGCAGCCTGGGGGGCGCGAGGACTGAAGCTTTCTTT	CASSLGGARTEAFF
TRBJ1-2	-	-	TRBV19	TGTGCCAGTAGACTATCAGGGGATTGGTATGGCTACACCTTC	CASRLSGDWYGYTF
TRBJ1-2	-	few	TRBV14	TGTGCCAGCAGCCAAGACCTCCTTCTAGGCTATGGCTACACCTTC	CASSQDLLLGYGYTF
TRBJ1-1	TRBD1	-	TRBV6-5	TGTGCCAGCAGTTACACGGACAGGGGGCCAAGGAACACTGAAGCTTTCTTT	CASSYTDRGPRNTEAFF
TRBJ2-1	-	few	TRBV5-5	TGTGCCAGCAGCTTGGTTGGGAGCTCCTACAATGAGCAGTTCTTC	CASSLVGSSYNEQFF
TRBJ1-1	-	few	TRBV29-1	TGCAGCGTCCCAGGCTGGGCGAACACTGAAGCTTTCTTT	CSVPGWANTEAFF